This TCR beta chain emerged from a study of T cell responses to AZD1222 COVID-19 vaccine. Whole-study results and caveats: Samples come after the peak T cell response, not at day 14. Spike-wide coverage was observed for vaccine-associated CD4 TCRs, with dominant responses at 160-218 and 743-854. Spike-specific TCR breadth and depth were elevated following two AZD1222 doses. Nearly half of unique spike-specific TCRs reportedly avoided B.1.351 and B.1.1.7 mutated regions.

Worth noting for this clone: Its matching antigen is unknown.

The repertoire was sequenced with immunoSEQ multiplex PCR; TCRdb's copy has only in-frame clones and lacks some. This table holds under 130,000 clones, more than 75% found once. The TCR was taken from an adult in good health. The sequencing here drew on peripheral blood, taken on day 0 of AZD1222 vaccination.

The CDR3 DNA reads TGTGCCAGCAGCCTCAGACTAGCCGTAAACACCGGGGAGCTGTTTTTT. Amino acids: CASSLRLAVNTGELFF. V gene TRBV14 combines with J gene TRBJ2-2, with 7 positions matching TRBD2. The CDR3 runs to 16 residues. Germline-derived CDR1 and CDR2 are SGHDN and FVKESK. Trimming took 4 bases from V and 2 from J; bases not matched to a gene: 7.